Below, 7 T cell receptor beta chains from the same sample are listed, as sequenced in a study of beta chain features in type 1 diabetes. Study results and caveats: When Type 1 diabetes patients were examined, their TCRB CDR3s proved moderately but significantly shorter in all four CD4+ subsets.

The antigens for these receptors are not known. All of the isolated RNA was reverse transcribed, so expressed TCRB transcripts were sequenced. Libraries were prepared by immunoSEQ multiplex PCR; TCRdb keeps only in-frame clonotypes and omits some of them. Among 600,000 or so clones listed, roughly an eighth were seen once. Sequencing was done on a sample of naive CD4+ T cells from blood. All receptors come from a man aged 18 to 35 with type 1 diabetes.

In its sample, this clone was seen a few times. This chain joins TRBV25-1 and TRBJ2-4, with D hard to call. The germline V gene has CDR1 MGHDK and CDR2 SYGVNS. Trimming removed 2 bases at V and 6 bases at J, with 5 bases between. There are 12 residues in the CDR3. The CDR3 loop is CASSESVNIQYF. DNA for the CDR3: TGTGCCAGCAGTGAAAGTGTAAACATTCAGTACTTC.

This clone has only a few counts. The rearrangement joins TRBV5-1 to TRBJ2-1; 7 bases are shared with TRBD2. The CDR3 contains 14 residues. Per the germline V gene, CDR1 is SGHRS and CDR2 is YFSETQ. J gave up 1 base and V 4 bases, and 2 bases lay outside the gene matches. The CDR3 loop is CASSPGLSYNEQFF. As DNA, the CDR3 is TGCGCCAGCAGCCCGGGACTATCCTACAATGAGCAGTTCTTC.

This clone was found a few times. The CDR3 is CASSSPRTSASYNEQFF. The CDR3, as DNA: TGTGCCAGCAGCTCCCCCCGGACTAGCGCGTCCTACAATGAGCAGTTCTTC. V is TRBV7-9 and J is TRBJ2-1, with TRBD2 matching 9 bases. Losses at the gene ends were 4 bases for V and 1 base for J; bases not matched to a gene: 8. Per the germline V gene, CDR1 is SEHNR and CDR2 is FQNEAQ (reference sequence). The CDR3 is 17 amino acids.

This clone showed up just a few times. The chain combines TRBV5-6 with TRBJ2-5; 7 nucleotides match TRBD2. Germline CDR1 is SGHDT and CDR2 is YYEEEE. Trimming at V came to 0 bases and at J to 1 base, leaving 0 bases not matched to a gene. There are 14 residues in the CDR3. CDR3 protein: CASSLGEGQETQYF. For the CDR3, the DNA is TGTGCCAGCAGCTTGGGGGAGGGCCAAGAGACCCAGTACTTC.

V and J are TRBV7-9 and TRBJ2-7, with unresolved D. Germline CDR1 is SEHNR and CDR2 is FQNEAQ (reference sequence). With 3 bases removed from V and 4 bases from J, the gap between germline ends came to 10 bases. The CDR3 is made up of 13 amino acids. CDR3 region: CASSFSVAYEQYF. The CDR3 DNA follows: TGTGCCAGCAGCTTTTCTGTGGCGTACGAGCAGTACTTC.

Only a few counts were recorded for this clone. In DNA form, the CDR3 reads TGTGCCAGCTCACCACTAGGGCAGGCCTACGAGCAGTACTTC. It encodes CASSPLGQAYEQYF. V is TRBV18 and J is TRBJ2-7; no clear D. Germline V gives CDR1 KGHSH, CDR2 LQKENI. The CDR3 totals 14 residues. The V end was cut by 1 base, the J end by 2 bases, with 9 bases between.

The sample holds a few counts of this clone. This chain uses TRBV6-5 with TRBJ1-2; the D gene is possibly TRBD1 (5 bases). The CDR3 is 13 amino acids. Trimming cost V 2 bases and J 5 bases, with 9 bases left between them. Germline CDR1 and CDR2: MNHEY and SVGAGI. The DNA for the CDR3 is TGTGCCAGCAGTTACGGGGGAGCGTATGGCTACACCTTC. Its protein product is CASSYGGAYGYTF.